This TCR beta chain was identified in a study of blood T cell repertoires in COVID-19. Ages ranged from about 18 to 89 years, with residence in fewer than 25 US areas. Donors were grouped by their self-reported clinical history. CDR1 is MNHEY, CDR2 SVGAGI, per germline. J gave up 0 bases and V 8 bases, and 4 bases lay outside the gene matches. This CDR3 comprises 15 residues. Original handling: Amplification with reference gene primers provided the estimates of nucleated cell counts. Only in-frame clones appear in the TCRdb table, and some are missing; sequencing was by immunoSEQ multiplex PCR. D and trimming come from the DNA, and the V and J calls and clone size come from that table. The repertoire holds 350,000 to 450,000 clones, with approximately 90% as singletons.

The receptor comes from a woman aged 40 to 50 who had been exposed to COVID-19. Sequenced material: PBMCs or T cells enriched from blood (not recorded which). The chain links TRBV6-5 to TRBJ1-6, with 7 bases lining up with TRBD1. CDR3 sequence reads: CASRQGSSYNSPLHF. CDR3 nucleotide sequence: TGTGCCAGCCGACAGGGAAGCTCCTATAATTCACCCCTCCACTTT.